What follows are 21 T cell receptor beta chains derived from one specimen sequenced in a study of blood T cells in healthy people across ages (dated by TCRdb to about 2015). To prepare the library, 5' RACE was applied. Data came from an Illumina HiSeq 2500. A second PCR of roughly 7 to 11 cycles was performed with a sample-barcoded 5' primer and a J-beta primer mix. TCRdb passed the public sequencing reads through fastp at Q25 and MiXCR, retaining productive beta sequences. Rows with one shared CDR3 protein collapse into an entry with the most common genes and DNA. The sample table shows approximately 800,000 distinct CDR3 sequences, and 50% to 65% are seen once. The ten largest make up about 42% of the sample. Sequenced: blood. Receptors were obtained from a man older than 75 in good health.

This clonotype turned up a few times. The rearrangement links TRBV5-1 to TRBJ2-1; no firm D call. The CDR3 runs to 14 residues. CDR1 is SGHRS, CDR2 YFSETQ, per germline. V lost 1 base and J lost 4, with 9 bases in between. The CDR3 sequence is CASSLNTIYNEQFF. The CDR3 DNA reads TGCGCCAGCAGCTTGAACACGATTTACAATGAGCAGTTCTTC.

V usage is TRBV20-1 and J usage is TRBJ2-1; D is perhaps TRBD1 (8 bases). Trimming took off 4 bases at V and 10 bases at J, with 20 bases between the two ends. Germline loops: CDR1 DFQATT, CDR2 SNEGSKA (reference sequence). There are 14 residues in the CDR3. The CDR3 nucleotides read TGCAGTGCTACAGGGGGGGGACAGGCGGAGGAGCAGTTCTTC. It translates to CSATGGGQAEEQFF.

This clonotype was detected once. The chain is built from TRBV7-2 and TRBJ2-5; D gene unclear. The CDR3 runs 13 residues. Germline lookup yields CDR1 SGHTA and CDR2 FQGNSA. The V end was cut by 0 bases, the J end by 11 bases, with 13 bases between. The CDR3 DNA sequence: TGTGCCAGCAGCTTAGCGGGCTTCTACGGGCAGTACTTC. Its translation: CASSLAGFYGQYF.

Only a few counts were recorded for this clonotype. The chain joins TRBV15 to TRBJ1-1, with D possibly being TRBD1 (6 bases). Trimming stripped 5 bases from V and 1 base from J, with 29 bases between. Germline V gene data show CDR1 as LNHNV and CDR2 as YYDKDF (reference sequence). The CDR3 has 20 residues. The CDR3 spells CATSSRRGGDGAGQNTEAFF. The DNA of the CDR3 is TGTGCCACCAGCTCCCGGAGGGGGGGAGACGGAGCTGGACAGAACACTGAAGCTTTCTTT.

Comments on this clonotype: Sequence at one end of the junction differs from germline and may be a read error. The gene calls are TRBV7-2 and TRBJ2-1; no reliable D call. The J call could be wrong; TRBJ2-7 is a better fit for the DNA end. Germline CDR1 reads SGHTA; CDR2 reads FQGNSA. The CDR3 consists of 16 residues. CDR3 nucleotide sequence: TGTGCCAACAGCTTAGGTGGCGGAACCTCCTACAATGAGCAGTACTTC. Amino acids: CANSLGGGTSYNEQYF.

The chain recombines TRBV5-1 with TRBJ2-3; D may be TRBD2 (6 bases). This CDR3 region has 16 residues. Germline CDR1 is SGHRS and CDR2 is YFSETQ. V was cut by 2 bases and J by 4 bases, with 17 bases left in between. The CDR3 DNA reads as TGCGCCAGCAGCTTCTCCGGGGGAGCGATGTCAGATACGCAGTATTTT. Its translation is CASSFSGGAMSDTQYF.

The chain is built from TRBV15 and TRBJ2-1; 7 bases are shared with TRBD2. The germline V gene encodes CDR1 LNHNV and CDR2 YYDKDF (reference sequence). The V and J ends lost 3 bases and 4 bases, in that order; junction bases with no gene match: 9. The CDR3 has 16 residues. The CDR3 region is CATSRESGAGYNEQFF. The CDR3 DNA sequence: TGTGCCACCAGCAGGGAAAGCGGGGCAGGGTACAATGAGCAGTTCTTC.

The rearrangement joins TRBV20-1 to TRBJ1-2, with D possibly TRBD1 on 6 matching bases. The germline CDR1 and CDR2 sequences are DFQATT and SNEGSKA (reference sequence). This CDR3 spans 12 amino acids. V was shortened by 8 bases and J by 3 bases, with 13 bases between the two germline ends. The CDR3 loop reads CSNPGDYYGYTF. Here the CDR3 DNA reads TGCAGTAACCCAGGGGATTACTATGGCTACACCTTC.

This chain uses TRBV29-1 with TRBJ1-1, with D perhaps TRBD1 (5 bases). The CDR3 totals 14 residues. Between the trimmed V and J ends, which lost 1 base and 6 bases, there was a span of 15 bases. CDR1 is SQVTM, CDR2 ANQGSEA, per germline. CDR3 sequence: CSVEVRGMGAEAFF. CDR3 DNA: TGCAGCGTTGAAGTAAGGGGTATGGGGGCTGAAGCTTTCTTT.

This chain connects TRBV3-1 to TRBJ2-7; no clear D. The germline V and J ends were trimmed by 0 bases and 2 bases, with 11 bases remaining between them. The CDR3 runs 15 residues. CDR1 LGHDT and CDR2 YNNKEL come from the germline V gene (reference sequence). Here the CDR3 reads CASSQELGAAYEQYF. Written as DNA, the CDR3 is TGTGCCAGCAGCCAAGAATTAGGCGCTGCCTACGAGCAGTACTTC.

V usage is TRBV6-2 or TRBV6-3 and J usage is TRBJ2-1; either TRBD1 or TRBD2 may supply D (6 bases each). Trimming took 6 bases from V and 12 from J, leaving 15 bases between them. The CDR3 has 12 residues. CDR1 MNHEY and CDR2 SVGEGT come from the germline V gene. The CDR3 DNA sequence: TGTGCCAGCAGGAGGGGAGGCAGGGGGCAGTTCTTC. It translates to CASRRGGRGQFF.

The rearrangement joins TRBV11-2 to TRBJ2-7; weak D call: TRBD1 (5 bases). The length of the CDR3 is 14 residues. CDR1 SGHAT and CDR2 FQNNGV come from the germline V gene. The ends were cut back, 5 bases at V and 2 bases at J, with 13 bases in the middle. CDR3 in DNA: TGTGCCAGCAGCCGCACAGGACCCGCCTACGAGCAGTACTTC. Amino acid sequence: CASSRTGPAYEQYF.

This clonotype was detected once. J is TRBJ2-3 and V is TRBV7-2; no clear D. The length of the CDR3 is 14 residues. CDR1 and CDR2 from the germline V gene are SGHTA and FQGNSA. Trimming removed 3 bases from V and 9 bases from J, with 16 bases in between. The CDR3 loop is CASSLGKPPITQYF. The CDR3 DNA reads TGTGCCAGCAGCTTGGGGAAACCCCCTATAACGCAGTATTTT.

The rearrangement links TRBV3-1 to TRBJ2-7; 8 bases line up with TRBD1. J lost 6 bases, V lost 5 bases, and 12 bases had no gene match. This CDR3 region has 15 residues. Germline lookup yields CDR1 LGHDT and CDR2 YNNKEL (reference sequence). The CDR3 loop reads CASSITPGQEPEQYF. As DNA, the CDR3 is TGTGCCAGCAGCATCACACCGGGACAGGAACCCGAGCAGTACTTC.

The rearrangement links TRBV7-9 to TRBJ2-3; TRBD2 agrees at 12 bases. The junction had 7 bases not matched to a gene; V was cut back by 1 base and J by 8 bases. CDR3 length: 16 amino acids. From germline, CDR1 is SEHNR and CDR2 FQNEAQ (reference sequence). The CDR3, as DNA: TGTGCCAGCAGCTTAGGGGCTAGCGGGAGGGCCAGTACGCAGTATTTT. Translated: CASSLGASGRASTQYF.

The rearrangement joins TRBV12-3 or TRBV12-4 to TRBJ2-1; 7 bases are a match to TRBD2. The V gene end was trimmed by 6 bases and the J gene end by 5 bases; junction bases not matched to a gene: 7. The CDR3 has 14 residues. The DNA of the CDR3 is TGTGCCAGCAGACAACGAGCGGGGAACAATGAGCAGTTCTTC. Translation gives CASRQRAGNNEQFF.

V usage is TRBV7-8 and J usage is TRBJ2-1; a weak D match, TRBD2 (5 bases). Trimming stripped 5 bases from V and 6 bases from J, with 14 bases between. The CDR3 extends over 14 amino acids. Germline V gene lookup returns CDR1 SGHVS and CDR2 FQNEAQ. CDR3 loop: CASSPRGLVNEQFF. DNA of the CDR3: TGTGCCAGCAGCCCTCGAGGGCTTGTCAATGAGCAGTTCTTC.

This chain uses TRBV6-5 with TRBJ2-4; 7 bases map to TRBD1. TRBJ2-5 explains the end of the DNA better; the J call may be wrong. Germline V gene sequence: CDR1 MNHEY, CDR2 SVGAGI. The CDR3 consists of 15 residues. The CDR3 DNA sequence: TGTGCCAGCAGTTCGTCCAGGGGGATATTGGAGACCCAGTACTTC. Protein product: CASSSSRGILETQYF.

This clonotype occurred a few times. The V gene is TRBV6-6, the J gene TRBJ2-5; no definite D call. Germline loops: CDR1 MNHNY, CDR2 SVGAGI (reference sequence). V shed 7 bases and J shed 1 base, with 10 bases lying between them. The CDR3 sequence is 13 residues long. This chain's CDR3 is CASTLHPQETQYF. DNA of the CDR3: TGTGCCAGCACCTTACACCCCCAAGAGACCCAGTACTTC.

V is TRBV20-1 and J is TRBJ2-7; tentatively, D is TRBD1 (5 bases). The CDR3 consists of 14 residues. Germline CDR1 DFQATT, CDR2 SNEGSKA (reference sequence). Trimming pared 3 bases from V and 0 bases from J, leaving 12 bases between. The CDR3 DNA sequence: TGCAGTGCTAGTGGGGCGGAGACCTCCTACGAGCAGTACTTC. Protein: CSASGAETSYEQYF.

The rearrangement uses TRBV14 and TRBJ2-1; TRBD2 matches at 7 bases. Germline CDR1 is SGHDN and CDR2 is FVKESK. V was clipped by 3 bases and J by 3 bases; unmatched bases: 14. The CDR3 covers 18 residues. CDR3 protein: CASSHPRRAGVDYNEQFF. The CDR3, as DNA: TGTGCCAGCAGCCATCCGCGAAGGGCGGGAGTGGACTACAATGAGCAGTTCTTC.